The clone carrying this T cell receptor beta chain was recorded once. Amplified TCR beta CDR3 regions came from RNA transcripts. HTBI primers were employed in a first-round RT-PCR of the TCR CDR3. TCRdb recomputed calls from the multiplex PCR reads with MiXCR, one row per CDR3 protein. Among hundreds of thousands of distinct CDR3 sequences listed, around a quarter were seen once. This sample is drawn from a study of T cells in Graves' hyperthyroidism and ophthalmopathy. Source material for PBMCs was 9 to 10 ml fresh peripheral blood. Germline CDR1 and CDR2: SGHTA and FQGNSA. The CDR3 is 13 residues long. The V and J ends lost 5 bases and 5 bases respectively, with 12 bases between them.

Sequencing was performed on blood. The sequence was obtained from a woman between 25 and 40 years old with Graves' ophthalmopathy. V usage is TRBV7-2 and J usage is TRBJ2-5, with unresolved D. CDR3 DNA: TGTGCCAGCAGCCAACCAACGTGGGAGACCCAGTACTTC. It is translated as CASSQPTWETQYF.